This T cell receptor beta chain is drawn from a study of response to subunit inactivated influenza vaccine. The study's findings and limits: Authors suggested each seasonal flu vaccination may recruit only limited numbers of new T cells.

As for this clonotype: Its antigen is currently unknown.

Losses at the gene ends were 3 bases for V and 6 bases for J; bases not matched to a gene: 9. The CDR3 contains 15 residues. Germline loops: CDR1 SGHTA, CDR2 FQGNSA. TCRdb fed the RT-PCR reads into MiXCR, producing one record per CDR3 protein. The sample lists 500,000 to 600,000 distinct CDR3 sequences, roughly 10% occurring once. This sample was shared with a second study, whose subject was T cells expressing NK-cell markers. This second report adds: The TCR beta cDNA came from 5'RACE template switching with UMIs.

The sample was PBMCs from blood, taken on the day of vaccination. V is TRBV7-2 and J is TRBJ2-3; TRBD2 aligns across 7 bases. The source is a man aged 45-60 years who received an inactivated influenza vaccine. The CDR3 DNA reads as TGTGCCAGCAGCTTCACGCGGGAGTTCGGGGATACGCAGTATTTT. Translating gives CASSFTREFGDTQYF.